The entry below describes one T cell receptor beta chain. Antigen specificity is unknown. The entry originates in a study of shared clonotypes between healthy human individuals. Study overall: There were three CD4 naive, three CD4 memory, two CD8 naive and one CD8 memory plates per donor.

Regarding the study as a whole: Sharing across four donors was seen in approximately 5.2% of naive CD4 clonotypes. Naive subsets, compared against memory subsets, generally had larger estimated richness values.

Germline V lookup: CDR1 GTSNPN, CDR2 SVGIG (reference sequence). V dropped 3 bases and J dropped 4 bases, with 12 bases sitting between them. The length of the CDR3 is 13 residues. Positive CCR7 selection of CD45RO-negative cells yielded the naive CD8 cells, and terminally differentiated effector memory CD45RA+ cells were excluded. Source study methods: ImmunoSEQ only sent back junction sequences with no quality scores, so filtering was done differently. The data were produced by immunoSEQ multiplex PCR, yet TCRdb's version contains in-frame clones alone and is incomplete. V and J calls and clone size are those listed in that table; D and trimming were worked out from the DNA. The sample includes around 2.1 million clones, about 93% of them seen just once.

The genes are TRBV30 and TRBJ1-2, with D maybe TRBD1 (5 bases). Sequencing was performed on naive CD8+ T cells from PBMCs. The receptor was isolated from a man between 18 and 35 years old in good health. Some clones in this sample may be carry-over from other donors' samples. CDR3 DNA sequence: TGTGCCTGGAGAGAATCGGGGGTCTATGGCTACACCTTC. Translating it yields CAWRESGVYGYTF.